This TCR beta chain stems from a study of graft-versus-host responses after intestinal transplantation. Study-wide background: For approximately three years after anti-thymocyte globulin induction, all recipients took tacrolimus and steroids.

Study observations and caveats: Marrow from the recipient contained GvH clones, some of which had appeared first in ileum or blood.

With respect to this clone: The antigen is not known.

With 7 bases clipped from V and 5 bases from J, the junction kept 14 bases outside the gene matches. Germline CDR1 and CDR2: SQVTM and ANQGSEA. The CDR3 covers 15 residues. The data were produced by immunoSEQ multiplex PCR, yet TCRdb's version contains in-frame clones alone and is incomplete. The sample records roughly 60,000 clones, around nine tenths being singletons. The source is a human patient who received an intestinal transplant, so some T cells may come from the graft donor. This chain links TRBV29-1 with TRBJ2-5, with 9 nucleotides matching TRBD2. This material consisted of PBMCs, taken about 4 months after intestinal transplantation. CDR3: CSGTGAGGPMETQYF. The CDR3 nucleotides read TGCAGCGGCACTGGGGCGGGGGGGCCTATGGAGACCCAGTACTTC.